The 13 T cell receptor beta chains below were found in one sample sequenced in a study of cytomegalovirus exposure and HLA in healthy donors. With 60 Vbeta and 13 Jbeta primers, the PCR was carried out. Sequencing used immunoSEQ multiplex PCR; TCRdb keeps in-frame clones, though not all of them. Of 150,000 to 200,000 clones listed, around 80% are singletons. Input material: PBMCs. The receptors stem from a woman younger than 45 in good health and CMV-seropositive.

The chain has TRBV7-9 and TRBJ2-1; the D gene is possibly TRBD2 (5 bases). Trimming removed 5 bases at V and 15 bases at J, with 23 bases between. From germline, CDR1 is SEHNR and CDR2 FQNEAQ (reference sequence). The CDR3 has 14 residues. CDR3 DNA: TGTGCCAGCAGCCCTAGAGGAGCGGTGGCTGCTGGGTTCTTC. It specifies CASSPRGAVAAGFF.

The V call is TRBV11-2, the J call TRBJ2-1; D not certain. V was cut by 2 bases and J by 5 bases, with 10 bases left in between. Germline CDR1 SGHAT, CDR2 FQNNGV. This CDR3 is built from 14 residues. CDR3 bases: TGTGCCAGCAGCTTATCACATCTCCACAATGAGCAGTTCTTC. Protein product: CASSLSHLHNEQFF.

The chain joins TRBV7-8 to TRBJ2-1; D may be TRBD2 (5 bases). The V and J ends lost 11 bases and 6 bases respectively, with 23 bases between them. The CDR3 runs to 15 residues. Germline-derived CDR1 and CDR2 are SGHVS and FQNEAQ. CDR3 in DNA: TGTGCCTCTTACGCGGGTGGGATCCAATCCAATGAGCAGTTCTTC. Translating it yields CASYAGGIQSNEQFF.

CDR3 protein: CASSLDRLAEGKGNEQFF. In DNA, the CDR3 is TGTGCCAGCAGCTTAGACAGACTAGCGGAGGGGAAAGGCAATGAGCAGTTCTTC. J is TRBJ2-1 and V is TRBV11-3; 9 nucleotides align to TRBD2. Germline CDR1 SGHNT, CDR2 YENEEA. The CDR3 totals 18 residues. The J segment lost 6 bases and the V segment lost 0 bases, leaving 12 bases of the junction unmatched.

The chain recombines TRBV7-2 with TRBJ2-3; D perhaps matches TRBD2 (5 bases). The CDR3 loop spans 14 amino acids. Germline assignment: CDR1 SGHTA and CDR2 FQGNSA. V gave up 6 bases and J gave up 0 bases, with 10 bases separating them. CDR3 amino acids: CASRSSLSTDTQYF. In DNA form, the CDR3 reads TGTGCCAGCAGGTCTAGCCTTAGCACAGATACGCAGTATTTT.

The J gene is TRBJ2-4, the V gene TRBV14, with a weak D call TRBD1 (5 bases). The CDR3 length is 15 residues. Germline CDR1 reads SGHDN; CDR2 reads FVKESK. Trimming stripped 1 base from V and 0 bases from J, with 7 bases between. The CDR3 reads CASSQGGAAKNIQYF. The CDR3, as DNA: TGTGCCAGCAGCCAAGGGGGCGCAGCCAAAAACATTCAGTACTTC.

The V gene is TRBV14, the J gene TRBJ2-3; no reliable D call. V was shortened by 6 bases and J by 8 bases, with 15 bases between the two germline ends. Germline values: CDR1 SGHDN, CDR2 FVKESK. The CDR3 loop spans 13 amino acids. The CDR3 DNA follows: TGTGCCAGCAGTCCGGCCCCCGGCGGTACGCAGTATTTT. This encodes CASSPAPGGTQYF.

This clone occurred once. The chain recombines TRBV9 with TRBJ1-2; D not resolved. Germline CDR1 and CDR2: SGDLS and YYNGEE. V shed 6 bases and J shed 4 bases, with 16 bases lying between them. This CDR3 spans 14 amino acids. The CDR3 protein is CASNPDPAGYGYTF. The CDR3 DNA sequence: TGTGCCAGCAATCCAGACCCGGCGGGCTATGGCTACACCTTC.

The DNA of the CDR3 is TGTGCCACCAGCAGGTCCACTCTCTTTAGTGGCTACACCTTC. This translates into CATSRSTLFSGYTF. The chain uses TRBV15 and TRBJ1-2, with D hard to call. Germline assignment: CDR1 LNHNV and CDR2 YYDKDF (reference sequence). V lost 3 bases, J lost 7 bases, and 15 bases lay in between. This CDR3 region has 14 residues.

The chain links TRBV2 to TRBJ2-5; 11 bases fit TRBD2. V shed 9 bases, J shed 4 bases, and the junction held 7 bases outside the gene matches. The CDR3 has 14 amino acids. Germline V lookup: CDR1 SNHLY, CDR2 FYNNEI. CDR3 DNA sequence: TGTGCCAGTTTAGCGGGAGGGCTTGGAGAGACCCAGTACTTC. Amino acid sequence: CASLAGGLGETQYF.

This chain joins TRBV19 and TRBJ2-5; TRBD1 matches 8 bases. The CDR3 has 16 amino acids. Germline lookup yields CDR1 LNHDA and CDR2 SQIVND (reference sequence). Germline trimming cut 5 bases from V and 5 bases from J; bases unmatched to any gene: 13. In DNA, the CDR3 is TGTGCCAGTAGTCCCGGACAGGGCCCCACTGGGGAGACCCAGTACTTC. Translated, it gives CASSPGQGPTGETQYF.

V and J are TRBV4-1 and TRBJ1-1; D is unclear. Germline V gives CDR1 MGHRA, CDR2 YSYEKL. CDR3 length: 16 residues. Trimming removed 3 bases from V and 0 bases from J, with 14 bases in between. Here the CDR3 reads CASSHRRTGMNTEAFF. Written as DNA, the CDR3 is TGCGCCAGCAGCCACCGACGGACGGGAATGAACACTGAAGCTTTCTTT.

This clone was detected once. This chain uses TRBV6-5 with TRBJ1-2; D unclear. Germline V CDR1 and CDR2: MNHEY, SVGAGI. The CDR3 totals 14 residues. V lost 7 bases and J lost 4, with 16 bases in between. Here the CDR3 DNA reads TGTGCCAGCACTCCTGACCTAGGCAGCTATGGCTACACCTTC. It specifies CASTPDLGSYGYTF.